Listed below are T cell receptor beta chains from one sample, sequenced in a study of blood T cell repertoires in COVID-19. TCRdb keeps only in-frame clones here, not all; method: immunoSEQ multiplex PCR. The sample records 180,000 or so clones, approximately 85% being singletons. Sequencing used peripheral blood. These receptor sequences come from a man aged 55 to 70 with acute or convalescent COVID-19. Both conserved end residues are part of each CDR3.

v_call: TRBV6-5
j_call: TRBJ1-3
cdr3_aa: CASSYSVGVSGNTIYF

v_call: TRBV29-1
j_call: TRBJ2-7
cdr3_aa: CSVVHTRAGAIYEQYF

v_call: TRBV30
j_call: TRBJ1-4
cdr3_aa: CAWSVGVTTNEKLFF

v_call: TRBV12-5
j_call: TRBJ1-2
cdr3_aa: CASGLGFGGYTF

v_call: TRBV5-1
j_call: TRBJ2-3
cdr3_aa: CASSSGTGGPDTQYF

v_call: TRBV24-1
j_call: TRBJ2-1
cdr3_aa: CATRREGPYNEQFF

v_call: TRBV12-3/TRBV12-4
j_call: TRBJ2-1
cdr3_aa: CASTSNRYNEQFF

v_call: TRBV3-1/TRBV3-2
j_call: TRBJ2-6
cdr3_aa: CASSQEGSGANVLTF

v_call: TRBV6-2/TRBV6-3
j_call: TRBJ1-5
cdr3_aa: CASSWDRGRGNQPQHF

v_call: TRBV28
j_call: TRBJ2-3
cdr3_aa: CANHRAPITDTQYF

v_call: TRBV7-2
j_call: TRBJ1-2
cdr3_aa: CASSLGPFNYGYTF

v_call: TRBV19
j_call: TRBJ2-1
cdr3_aa: CASRSSYNEQFF

v_call: TRBV21-1
j_call: TRBJ2-1
cdr3_aa: CASSSGQGSGTSGRSSYNEQFF

v_call: TRBV11-3
j_call: TRBJ2-7
cdr3_aa: CASSLATGAGYEQYF

v_call: TRBV7-6
j_call: TRBJ2-3
cdr3_aa: CASSLARERTQYF

v_call: TRBV3-1/TRBV3-2
j_call: TRBJ1-1
cdr3_aa: CASSQLGGTEAFF

v_call: TRBV9
j_call: TRBJ2-1
cdr3_aa: CASSPGESRGTYNEQFF

v_call: TRBV6-6
j_call: TRBJ1-1
cdr3_aa: CASNSIGNGFTEAFF

v_call: TRBV7-9
j_call: TRBJ2-6
cdr3_aa: CASSFELGSGANVLTF

v_call: TRBV6-1
j_call: TRBJ2-1
cdr3_aa: CASSDWDFYNEQFF

v_call: TRBV30
j_call: TRBJ2-5
cdr3_aa: CAWNHQGVETQYF

v_call: TRBV7-2
j_call: TRBJ1-1
cdr3_aa: CASSFSPGQVTEAFF

v_call: TRBV4-1
j_call: TRBJ2-5
cdr3_aa: CASSQKLAGQETQYF

v_call: TRBV7-3
j_call: TRBJ2-1
cdr3_aa: CASSSGTSGNFEQFF

v_call: TRBV3-1/TRBV3-2
j_call: TRBJ1-1
cdr3_aa: CASSQDPVGGRAFF

v_call: TRBV18
j_call: TRBJ2-1
cdr3_aa: CASSFSTVNYNEQFF

v_call: TRBV7-2
j_call: TRBJ2-1
cdr3_aa: CASRQVIHNEQFF

v_call: TRBV6-5
j_call: TRBJ2-7
cdr3_aa: CASSYQQGSYEQYF

v_call: TRBV18
j_call: TRBJ2-2
cdr3_aa: CASSLLEQGEDTGELFF

v_call: TRBV4-1
j_call: TRBJ1-2
cdr3_aa: CASRPLGALNGYTF

v_call: TRBV24-1
j_call: TRBJ2-1
cdr3_aa: CATSDLRGSKINEQFF

v_call: TRBV7-2
j_call: TRBJ2-3
cdr3_aa: CASSSGASTDTQYF

v_call: TRBV14
j_call: TRBJ2-7
cdr3_aa: CASSHTGYEQYF

v_call: TRBV28
j_call: TRBJ2-7
cdr3_aa: CASSDPGTGRLNEQYF

v_call: TRBV7-2
j_call: TRBJ1-3
cdr3_aa: CASSKWTGTDTIYF

v_call: TRBV5-4
j_call: TRBJ1-1
cdr3_aa: CASSWGDRKAFF

v_call: TRBV5-1
j_call: TRBJ2-1
cdr3_aa: CASSPGTEKNEQFF

v_call: TRBV2
j_call: TRBJ2-6
cdr3_aa: CASSNRLAGGLLSGANVLTF

v_call: TRBV9
j_call: TRBJ2-5
cdr3_aa: CASSVPDRGETQYF

v_call: TRBV4-2
j_call: TRBJ1-2
cdr3_aa: CASSQDRYGYTF

v_call: TRBV5-1
j_call: TRBJ2-5
cdr3_aa: CASSVGQLEETQYF

v_call: TRBV5-6
j_call: TRBJ2-5
cdr3_aa: CASSRQGDKTQYF

v_call: TRBV11-2
j_call: TRBJ2-1
cdr3_aa: CASSTPGTSGRGEQFF

v_call: TRBV27
j_call: TRBJ1-1
cdr3_aa: CASSLSLSRGTEAFF

v_call: TRBV3-1/TRBV3-2
j_call: TRBJ2-3
cdr3_aa: CASSPLGSGRFTDTQYF

v_call: TRBV3-1/TRBV3-2
j_call: TRBJ2-7
cdr3_aa: CASSQDRLAGGLYEQYF

v_call: TRBV2
j_call: TRBJ2-3
cdr3_aa: CASSVAGGGTDTQYF

v_call: TRBV18
j_call: TRBJ1-5
cdr3_aa: CASSSGQEAQPQHF

v_call: TRBV11-2
j_call: TRBJ2-7
cdr3_aa: CASSLDARAQQYF

v_call: TRBV4-2
j_call: TRBJ2-7
cdr3_aa: CASSPPLGEAYEQYF

v_call: TRBV30
j_call: TRBJ2-1
cdr3_aa: CAWSVPGGREQFF

v_call: TRBV3-1/TRBV3-2
j_call: TRBJ1-5
cdr3_aa: CASNPGNSNQPQHF

v_call: TRBV27
j_call: TRBJ2-2
cdr3_aa: CASSLSVWASGRPNTGELFF

v_call: TRBV5-4
j_call: TRBJ1-1
cdr3_aa: CASSFPGQNTEAFF

v_call: TRBV5-4
j_call: TRBJ2-1
cdr3_aa: CASSFVWESYNEQFF

v_call: TRBV5-5
j_call: TRBJ2-5
cdr3_aa: CASSSLAGGSGTQYF

v_call: TRBV4-3
j_call: TRBJ2-5
cdr3_aa: CASSQDRLVRETQYF

v_call: TRBV7-2
j_call: TRBJ2-2
cdr3_aa: CASSSSAGGWWAGELFF

v_call: TRBV28
j_call: TRBJ1-2
cdr3_aa: CASSLPQGLGSYGYTF